This T cell receptor (beta chain) was recovered during a study of T cells in women clearing cervical HPV infection (dated by TCRdb to the late 2010s). Background for the entire study: Cases were about 25 women with histologically confirmed HPV16-related CIN3 or worse, including a couple of invasive cancers. Nested within Costa Rica's Guanacaste HPV Natural History Study, an exploratory proof-of-principle case-control study compared TCR repertoires across cervical HPV16 outcomes. Cases and controls were matched on age within five years and on year of sample collection. Because only a few women had HLA typing data, the possibility that HLA type acted as a confounder could not be ruled out. Controls were under 30 women whose single incident HPV16 infection cleared within 12 months without precancer or cancer developing. A median age of approximately 30 years was observed in cases versus 37 to 45 in controls, and no significant differences in baseline characteristics were found. In the parent cohort, about 10,000 women aged 18 or older were enrolled in Guanacaste, Costa Rica, during about 1993 to 1994 and then followed for six to eight years. Case blood was taken at the visit when the lesion was first identified, whereas control blood was taken when infection was no longer detected. Five blinded duplicates per group were added as quality controls, so that 60 or so samples were obtained: 50 or so participants and 10 replicates. Among cases, blood sampling came a median of roughly 150 days after lesion detection, with an interquartile range of roughly 85 to 230 days.

Note on this clone: This clone's antigen is unknown. One junction end disagrees with the germline gene, perhaps due to a read error. The read gets to within 3 residues of the CDR3 end, and the germline J gene fills in the rest.

What the study reported, not specific to this receptor: The cross-sectional design could not show whether associations preceded infection or resulted from it; effector/memory subsets and HPV-specific T cells were not isolated. T-cell numbers per sample were unknown, so richness differences could reflect varying T-cell content rather than repertoire biology. Cases were distinguished from controls with an estimated AUC of approximately 0.8 by random forest classifiers combining richness and V gene abundances. TCR repertoire richness was significantly higher in CIN3+ cases than in controls across sequencing depths, while evenness did not differ. Cases had lower TRBV6-7 relative abundance than controls (approximately 0.11% versus 0.16%; Bonferroni P = 0.0008).

The CDR1 and CDR2 encoded by the germline V gene (reference sequence) are GTSNPN and SVGIG. The CDR3 spans 11 residues, from the cysteine through the phenylalanine. Of the CDR3's DNA, 24 bases were read; they are in frame from base 1. TCR beta CDR3 regions were amplified by multiplex PCR using the immunoSEQ assay from an average of about 1,200 ng genomic DNA per sample. Primer bias was corrected in the assay by using a complete synthetic TCR repertoire to establish an amplification baseline. The amplicons were sequenced using the Illumina platform. The source study handled its data this way. Error correction of the sequences involved clustering with frequency ratios plus a modified nearest-neighbor algorithm, after which the sequences were analyzed in the immunoSEQ Analyzer using IMGT gene definitions. TCR richness and evenness were averaged over 20 rarefaction repeats at each rarefaction depth, excluding samples with fewer sequences than the depth. Wilcoxon rank sum tests with FDR correction were used to compare V, D and J gene relative abundances between the groups. For the blinded duplicates, the intraclass correlation was approximately 96% for TCR richness and averaged 76.4% across roughly 72 gene segments. As stored in TCRdb, this immuneACCESS dataset retains in-frame rearrangements with V and J assigned. A fraction of the clones does not appear; measured against another copy, unresolved V genes explain less than half of the discrepancy, and the remainder lacks a known reason. The V and J calls and clone size come from that table; D and trimming were worked out from the DNA. The data table for this sample lists 30,000 to 35,000 clones. Together, the top ten hold roughly 1.3% of the sample.

Every participant had a single incident cervical HPV16 infection, and prevalent HPV16 infections were excluded. Cervical HPV DNA was detected with MY09/MY11 PCR, and genotyping was done with dot-blot hybridization. About 15 mL of heparinized blood were centrifuged, and the buffy coat was aliquoted, frozen at -30°C, then stored at -80°C. QIAGEN kits were used to extract genomic DNA from the buffy coat specimens. This clonotype was sampled from a woman between 18 and 70 years old with a cervical HPV16 infection that either progressed to CIN3+ or cleared (not recorded which). This chain joins TRBV30 to TRBJ1-1; tentative D gene TRBD1, with 6 bases matching. Sequenced: blood buffy coat. The sequenced CDR3 bases are TGTGCCCGGAGTTGGCAGGGGACG. The encoded protein is CARSWQGT. The entire CDR3 sequence reads CARSWQGTAFF.